A selection of T cell receptor beta chains follows, all from one sample in a study of identical twins. TCRdb itself ran the 5' RACE reads through MiXCR, one entry per CDR3 protein. Among about 200,000 distinct CDR3 sequences listed, 6.5% to 8.5% were seen once. In addition, the sample was reused for a study of yellow fever vaccine responses in identical twins.

Sequencing was carried out using memory (CD45RO+) T cells sorted from blood. The receptors were sampled from a woman in her late teens or twenties in good health. CDR3s include the opening cysteine and the closing phenylalanine or tryptophan. A D gene is named only where the DNA matches it firmly. A clone size is listed for some rows: how often the clone was seen (once, few, many), or a class if it is expanded.

clone_size	d_call	j_call	v_call	cdr3_aa	cdr3_nt
-	-	TRBJ2-5	TRBV7-9	CASSYRGGGQETQYF	TGTGCCAGCAGCTACAGGGGAGGAGGGCAAGAGACCCAGTACTTC
many	TRBD1	TRBJ2-7	TRBV19	CASSPTGNYEQYF	TGTGCCAGTAGTCCGACAGGGAACTACGAGCAGTACTTC
-	TRBD1	TRBJ1-3	TRBV9	CASSVGRGRGNTIYF	TGTGCCAGCAGCGTAGGGAGGGGGCGAGGAAACACCATATATTTT
-	-	TRBJ1-1	TRBV20-1	CSATIRGTITEAFF	TGCAGTGCTACGATCCGGGGGACGATCACTGAAGCTTTCTTT
-	TRBD2	TRBJ2-5	TRBV11-2	CASSQSPLAGVPGETQYF	TGTGCCAGCAGCCAAAGCCCCCTAGCGGGGGTTCCCGGGGAGACCCAGTACTTC
-	TRBD2	TRBJ2-6	TRBV18	CASSPKTSGPSGANVLTF	TGTGCCAGCTCACCGAAAACTAGCGGACCCTCTGGGGCCAACGTCCTGACTTTC
-	TRBD2	TRBJ2-1	TRBV7-2	CASSLGGLAGDRQFF	TGTGCCAGCAGCTTAGGGGGACTAGCGGGGGATAGGCAGTTCTTC
-	-	TRBJ2-2	TRBV23-1	CASSQSSSYTGELFF	TGCGCCAGCAGTCAATCCAGCAGTTACACCGGGGAGCTGTTTTTT
many	TRBD2	TRBJ2-1	TRBV7-2	CASSLETSGSNEQFF	TGTGCCAGCAGCTTAGAGACTAGCGGGAGTAATGAGCAGTTCTTC
-	-	TRBJ1-4	TRBV4-1	CASSQVRDTNEKLFF	TGCGCCAGCAGCCAAGTCCGGGACACTAATGAAAAACTGTTTTTT
-	TRBD2	TRBJ2-1	TRBV6-2/TRBV6-3	CASRLSGGTYNEQFF	TGTGCCAGCAGATTAAGCGGGGGGACGTACAATGAGCAGTTCTTC
few	-	TRBJ1-1	TRBV7-3	CASSKQENTEAFF	TGTGCCAGCAGCAAACAGGAGAACACTGAAGCTTTCTTT
many	-	TRBJ2-1	TRBV7-9	CASSPNLSGLWGVEQFF	TGTGCCAGCAGCCCTAACTTATCGGGACTGTGGGGGGTTGAGCAGTTCTTC
-	-	TRBJ1-2	TRBV28	CASSLLRPGYGYTF	TGTGCCAGCAGTTTATTACGGCCAGGGTATGGCTACACCTTC
many	TRBD1	TRBJ2-1	TRBV6-5	CASSLPGTGGRGAFF	TGTGCCAGCAGTCTACCCGGGACAGGGGGCAGGGGAGCGTTCTTC
-	-	TRBJ2-2	TRBV7-3	CASSPRPGELFF	TGTGCCAGCAGCCCAAGACCCGGGGAGCTGTTTTTT
many	TRBD1	TRBJ1-2	TRBV4-3	CASSQRGGGYGYTF	TGCGCCAGCAGCCAAAGAGGGGGCGGCTATGGCTACACCTTC
many	-	TRBJ2-7	TRBV3-1	CASSPQLAREQYF	TGTGCCAGCAGCCCCCAACTAGCCCGGGAGCAGTACTTC
few	-	TRBJ1-6	TRBV12-3/TRBV12-4	CASSLLGGATLHF	TGTGCCAGCAGTTTACTGGGCGGGGCCACCCTCCACTTT
few	TRBD1	TRBJ1-2	TRBV29-1	CSVSTGGYGYTF	TGCAGCGTTTCGACAGGGGGCTATGGCTACACCTTC
few	TRBD1	TRBJ1-2	TRBV5-1	CASSPGQGAFGYTF	TGCGCCAGCAGCCCTGGACAGGGGGCATTTGGCTACACCTTC
few	-	TRBJ2-2	TRBV25-1	CASSDRGSDGGGNTGELFF	TGTGCCAGCAGTGATAGGGGGTCGGACGGCGGGGGGAACACCGGGGAGCTGTTTTTT
few	-	TRBJ1-5	TRBV5-1	CASSLEGRGDQPQHF	TGCGCCAGCAGCTTGGAAGGGCGGGGAGATCAGCCCCAGCATTTT
many	TRBD2	TRBJ2-3	TRBV7-9	CASSLLGLAGSDTQYF	TGTGCCAGCAGCTTATTAGGACTAGCGGGGTCAGATACGCAGTATTTT
-	TRBD2	TRBJ2-4	TRBV6-1	CASSPRPGLGTNIQYF	TGTGCCAGCAGTCCCCGCCCGGGACTAGGTACAAACATTCAGTACTTC
many	-	TRBJ2-3	TRBV29-1	CSVDSYTDTQYF	TGCAGCGTGGACAGTTACACAGATACGCAGTATTTT
-	-	TRBJ2-7	TRBV5-6	CASSFISGGSYEQYF	TGTGCCAGCAGCTTTATTTCCGGGGGTTCCTACGAGCAGTACTTC
few	-	TRBJ2-3	TRBV5-6	CASSFQGPSFRTDTQYF	TGTGCCAGCAGCTTCCAAGGGCCTAGTTTTCGCACAGATACGCAGTATTTT
many	-	TRBJ2-7	TRBV12-3/TRBV12-4	CASSLAYWSYEQYF	TGTGCCAGCAGTTTGGCGTATTGGTCCTACGAGCAGTACTTC
many	-	TRBJ2-1	TRBV20-1	CSANREPKFF	TGCAGTGCTAACAGGGAGCCGAAGTTCTTC
few	TRBD2	TRBJ2-7	TRBV15	CATSSKTSGNYEQYF	TGTGCCACCAGCAGCAAGACTAGCGGGAACTACGAGCAGTACTTC
few	TRBD1	TRBJ2-3	TRBV30	CAWGGTGGADTQYF	TGTGCCTGGGGTGGGACAGGGGGCGCAGATACGCAGTATTTT
many	TRBD1	TRBJ1-6	TRBV27	CASRRTGDNSPLHF	TGTGCCAGCAGAAGGACAGGGGATAATTCACCCCTCCACTTT
many	-	TRBJ2-2	TRBV5-1	CASSLRTNTGELFF	TGCGCCAGCAGCTTAAGGACGAACACCGGGGAGCTGTTTTTT
many	TRBD1	TRBJ2-1	TRBV5-1	CASSRETGGGEQFF	TGCGCCAGCAGCCGGGAGACAGGGGGGGGTGAGCAGTTCTTC
many	-	TRBJ2-5	TRBV2	CASSPLTRTVQETQYF	TGTGCCAGCAGTCCACTCACCCGGACGGTCCAAGAGACCCAGTACTTC
many	TRBD1	TRBJ2-7	TRBV29-1	CSVEGGQGYSYEQYF	TGCAGCGTTGAAGGCGGACAGGGTTACTCCTACGAGCAGTACTTC
few	-	TRBJ2-1	TRBV11-2	CASSLLAVGNEQFF	TGTGCCAGCAGCTTACTGGCAGTGGGCAATGAGCAGTTCTTC
many	-	TRBJ1-1	TRBV6-5	CASSYSKDTEAFF	TGTGCCAGCAGTTACTCGAAGGACACTGAAGCTTTCTTT
-	-	TRBJ1-6	TRBV2	CASSVDGFNSPLHF	TGTGCCAGCAGTGTGGACGGATTTAATTCACCCCTCCACTTT
-	TRBD2	TRBJ2-3	TRBV6-1	CASRPGTRALADTQYF	TGTGCCAGCAGACCCGGGACTAGGGCCTTAGCAGATACGCAGTATTTT
-	TRBD2	TRBJ2-5	TRBV11-1	CASSPQNAGLAGLETQYF	TGTGCCAGCAGCCCTCAGAACGCGGGACTAGCGGGGTTGGAGACCCAGTACTTC
many	-	TRBJ1-1	TRBV6-2/TRBV6-3	CASSYSNTENTEAFF	TGTGCCAGCAGTTACTCTAACACCGAGAACACTGAAGCTTTCTTT
-	-	TRBJ1-5	TRBV4-3	CASSQDWTKVSQPQHF	TGCGCCAGCAGCCAAGATTGGACAAAGGTGTCCCAGCCCCAGCATTTT
many	-	TRBJ2-7	TRBV5-1	CASSPEPPTYEQYF	TGCGCCAGCAGCCCAGAGCCCCCAACCTACGAGCAGTACTTC
few	TRBD1	TRBJ2-7	TRBV18	CASSPLGQGYEQYF	TGTGCCAGCTCACCATTGGGACAGGGGTACGAGCAGTACTTC
many	TRBD1	TRBJ2-7	TRBV20-1	CSAPKGAGYEQYF	TGCAGTGCTCCCAAGGGGGCTGGGTACGAGCAGTACTTC
many	TRBD1	TRBJ2-1	TRBV5-1	CASSLGQAPYNEQFF	TGCGCCAGCAGCCTGGGACAGGCGCCTTACAATGAGCAGTTCTTC
many	-	TRBJ2-7	TRBV12-3/TRBV12-4	CASLLLQGEQYF	TGTGCCAGCCTTCTTTTACAGGGCGAGCAGTACTTC